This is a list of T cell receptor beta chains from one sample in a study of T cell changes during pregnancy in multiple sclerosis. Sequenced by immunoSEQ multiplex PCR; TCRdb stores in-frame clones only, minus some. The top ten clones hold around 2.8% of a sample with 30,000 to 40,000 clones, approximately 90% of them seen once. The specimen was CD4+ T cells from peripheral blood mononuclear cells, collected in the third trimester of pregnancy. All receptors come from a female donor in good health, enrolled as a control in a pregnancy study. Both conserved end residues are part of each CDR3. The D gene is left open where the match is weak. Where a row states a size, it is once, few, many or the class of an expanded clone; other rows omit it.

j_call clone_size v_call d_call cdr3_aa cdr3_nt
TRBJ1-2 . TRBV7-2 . CASSFYQTATGYTF TGTGCCAGCAGCTTTTATCAGACAGCGACGGGCTACACCTTC
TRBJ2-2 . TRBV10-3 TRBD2 CAISDPPGLAGEGTGELFF TGTGCCATCAGTGACCCCCCGGGACTAGCGGGAGAGGGGACCGGGGAGCTGTTTTTT
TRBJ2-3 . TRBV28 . CASSPGGFGSPDTQYF TGTGCCAGCAGCCCCGGGGGATTCGGATCCCCAGATACGCAGTATTTT
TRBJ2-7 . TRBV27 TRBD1 CASSGPGQIYEQYF TGTGCCAGCAGTGGACCGGGACAGATTTACGAGCAGTACTTC
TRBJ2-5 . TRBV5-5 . CASRRAEGVETQYF TGTGCCAGCAGGCGAGCGGAAGGAGTAGAGACCCAGTACTTC
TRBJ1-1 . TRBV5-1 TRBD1 CASSLGTGHANTEAFF TGCGCCAGCAGCTTGGGGACAGGGCATGCGAACACTGAAGCTTTCTTT
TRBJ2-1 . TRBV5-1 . CASSSDTGTYNEQFF TGCGCCAGCAGCTCCGATACAGGGACCTACAATGAGCAGTTCTTC
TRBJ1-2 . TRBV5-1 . CASSLADRKGTRYTF TGCGCCAGCAGCTTGGCCGACAGGAAGGGGACCCGCTACACCTTC
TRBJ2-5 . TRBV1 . CTSSHVAGGSKETQYF .
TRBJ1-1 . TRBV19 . CASTPYRVDEAFF TGTGCCAGTACCCCGTACAGGGTGGATGAAGCTTTCTTT
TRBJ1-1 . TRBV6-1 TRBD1 CASSGGRDSTEAFF TGTGCCAGCAGTGGGGGCCGGGACAGCACTGAAGCTTTCTTT
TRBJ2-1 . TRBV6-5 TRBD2 CASSYSTSGGWNEQFF TGTGCCAGCAGTTACTCGACTAGCGGGGGTTGGAATGAGCAGTTCTTC
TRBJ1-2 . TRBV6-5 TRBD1 CASSTRTGGGYGYTF TGTGCCAGCAGTACCAGGACAGGGGGCGGCTATGGCTACACCTTC
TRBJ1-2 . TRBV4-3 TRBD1 CASSQDRKQGAYGYTF TGCGCCAGCAGCCAAGATAGAAAACAGGGGGCCTATGGCTACACCTTC
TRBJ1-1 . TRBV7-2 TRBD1 CASSFGQGNTEAFF TGTGCCAGCAGCTTTGGACAGGGGAACACTGAAGCTTTCTTT
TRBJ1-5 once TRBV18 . CASSPADNQPQHF TGTGCCAGCTCACCAGCGGACAATCAGCCCCAGCATTTT
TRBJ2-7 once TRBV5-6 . CASSYRLERYEQYF TGTGCCAGCAGCTACCGACTAGAAAGGTACGAGCAGTACTTC
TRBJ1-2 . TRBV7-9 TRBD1 CASSHTDRGWGYTF TGTGCCAGCAGCCATACGGACAGGGGCTGGGGCTACACCTTC
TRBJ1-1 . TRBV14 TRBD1 CASSPTGSRTEAFF TGTGCCAGCAGCCCGACAGGGAGTCGGACTGAAGCTTTCTTT
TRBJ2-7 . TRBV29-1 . CSVEEDGIGNEQYF TGCAGCGTTGAAGAGGACGGGATCGGCAACGAGCAGTACTTC
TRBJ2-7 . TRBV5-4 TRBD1 CASSLGGTGNEQYF TGTGCCAGCAGCTTGGGCGGGACAGGCAACGAGCAGTACTTC
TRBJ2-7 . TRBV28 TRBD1 CASSSLRDSSYEQYF TGTGCCAGCAGTAGTTTAAGGGACAGCTCCTACGAGCAGTACTTC
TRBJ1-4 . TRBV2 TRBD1 CASTQRTGISEKLFF TGTGCCAGCACCCAACGGACAGGCATTAGCGAAAAACTGTTTTTT
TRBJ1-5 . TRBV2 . CASSEVRGGQPQHF TGTGCCAGCAGTGAAGTTAGGGGTGGTCAGCCCCAGCATTTT
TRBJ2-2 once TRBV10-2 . CASSEIRNTGELFF TGCGCCAGCAGTGAGATCCGGAACACCGGGGAGCTGTTTTTT
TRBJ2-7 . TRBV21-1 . CASSKADRAWFPYEQYF TGTGCCAGCAGCAAAGCAGATCGAGCATGGTTTCCCTACGAGCAGTACTTC
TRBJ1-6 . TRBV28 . CASSWGGVFGSPLHF TGTGCCAGCAGTTGGGGGGGGGTGTTTGGTTCACCCCTCCACTTT
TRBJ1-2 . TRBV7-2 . CASSDNSNAGYGYTF TGTGCCAGCAGCGATAACTCGAACGCGGGCTATGGCTACACCTTC
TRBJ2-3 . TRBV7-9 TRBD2 CASSPSGTADTQYF TGTGCCAGCAGCCCTAGCGGGACGGCAGATACGCAGTATTTT